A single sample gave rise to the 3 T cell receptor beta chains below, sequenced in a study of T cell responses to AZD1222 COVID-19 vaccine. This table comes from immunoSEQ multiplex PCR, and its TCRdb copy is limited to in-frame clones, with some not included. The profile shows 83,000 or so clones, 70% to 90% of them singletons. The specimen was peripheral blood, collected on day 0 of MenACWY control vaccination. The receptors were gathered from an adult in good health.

The CDR3 DNA reads as TGTGCCATCAGTGAGGAATCTATAACCTCCGCCGGGACTTCACAAGAGACCCAGTACTTC. Encoded protein: CAISEESITSAGTSQETQYF. The J gene is TRBJ2-5, the V gene TRBV10-3; TRBD2 might be the D (6 bases). The CDR3 is 20 residues long. The V gene lost 2 bases and the J gene lost 2 bases, with 27 bases spanning the gap. The germline gives CDR1 ENHRY, CDR2 SYGVKD.

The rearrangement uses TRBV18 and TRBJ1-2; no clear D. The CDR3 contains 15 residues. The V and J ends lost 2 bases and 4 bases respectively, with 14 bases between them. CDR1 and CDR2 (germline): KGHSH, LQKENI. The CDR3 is CASSPEGRSFYGYTF. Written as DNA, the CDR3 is TGTGCCAGCTCACCAGAGGGCAGGAGCTTCTATGGCTACACCTTC.

Written as DNA, the CDR3 is TGTGCCAGCAGCCAGTGGACTAGCGGGAGCGGTACAAATGAGCAGTTCTTC. Protein product: CASSQWTSGSGTNEQFF. The chain couples TRBV14 to TRBJ2-1, with 13 bases identical to TRBD2. V trimming: 3 bases; J trimming: 7 bases; junction bases outside the gene matches: 9. CDR3 length: 17 residues. The germline CDR1 and CDR2 sequences are SGHDN and FVKESK.